Listed here are 30 T cell receptor beta chains from one sample, sequenced in a study of regulatory T cells in long-lasting Graves disease. Described time point: newly diagnosed GD, antithyroid drugs for less than 3 months. After RNA was extracted from PBMCs, the TCR library was made from it. Construction of the TCR beta libraries employed iRepertoire HTBI primers in conjunction with Arm-PCR of CDR3 regions. MiXCR, applied by TCRdb to the multiplex PCR reads, yields one record per CDR3 protein. The sample lists about 200,000 distinct CDR3 sequences, around 20% seen once, with approximately 10% in the top ten. This same sample was also taken into another study, of T cells in Graves' hyperthyroidism and ophthalmopathy.

The sample in question was peripheral blood mononuclear cells (PBMCs), obtained at new diagnosis, from a patient treated with antithyroid drugs. The receptors originated from a woman aged 25 to 39 with Graves disease.

On this clonotype itself: This may come from a read error, since a much larger clone is one base off. Since no conserved phenylalanine or tryptophan closes the CDR3, a read error is the likely cause. The chain joins TRBV7-9 to TRBJ2-1; D perhaps matches TRBD2 (7 bases). This CDR3 has 17 residues. The germline CDR1 and CDR2 sequences are SEHNR and FQNEAQ (reference sequence). The ends were cut back, 2 bases at V and 0 bases at J, with 14 bases in the middle. CDR3 loop: CASSLKGDYSSYNEQFY. The CDR3 region has the DNA TGTGCCAGCAGCTTAAAGGGGGACTATAGCTCCTACAATGAGCAGTTCTAC.

This clonotype was counted many times. CDR3 coding DNA: TGCGCCAGCGGAAATAGCGGGAGGGGAGATACGCAGTATTTT. Protein sequence: CASGNSGRGDTQYF. The gene calls are TRBV5-1 and TRBJ2-3, with 11 bases aligning to TRBD2. The CDR3 has 14 residues. V dropped 7 bases and J dropped 5; count of bases not matched to a gene: 6. From germline, CDR1 is SGHRS and CDR2 YFSETQ.

This rearrangement joins TRBV6-4 to TRBJ1-6; D not resolved. The CDR3 sequence is 14 residues long. V dropped 4 bases and J dropped 13 bases, with 17 bases sitting between them. The germline V gene encodes CDR1 MRHNA and CDR2 SNTAGT. Written as DNA, the CDR3 is TGTGCCAGCAGTGCCCAGGACGGGAGTTTCCCCCTCCACTTT. It specifies CASSAQDGSFPLHF.

Comment on this clonotype: Only one base separates this from a far larger clonotype, so it likely reflects a read error. The chain couples TRBV2 to TRBJ2-7; possibly TRBD1 or TRBD2 for D (5 bases each). The end of the DNA aligns better with TRBJ2-1, so the J call may be wrong. There are 16 residues in the CDR3. Germline assignment: CDR1 SNHLY and CDR2 FYNNEI. The CDR3 sequence: CASSGSGGASYNEQFF. The CDR3 DNA is TGTGCCAGCAGTGGAAGTGGGGGAGCTTCCTACAATGAGCAGTTCTTC.

This clonotype was found many times. The chain carries TRBV5-5 and TRBJ1-4; D unresolved. Germline CDR1 and CDR2: SGHKS and YYEKEE (reference sequence). Trimming pared 4 bases from V and 7 bases from J, leaving 8 bases between. There are 12 residues in the CDR3. This CDR3 is CASSPTFEKLFF. For the CDR3, the DNA is TGTGCCAGCAGCCCGACATTTGAAAAACTGTTTTTT.

In this sample, this clonotype turned up many times. The rearrangement uses TRBV6-1 and TRBJ2-7, with TRBD2 identical over 7 bases. The trim removed 9 bases at V and 1 base at J, leaving 9 bases unmatched. Looked up from germline, CDR1 is MNHNS and CDR2 is SASEGT. The CDR3 is made up of 14 amino acids. The CDR3 loop is CASTRASGSYEQYF. The DNA of the CDR3 is TGTGCCAGTACGCGGGCTAGCGGTTCCTACGAGCAGTACTTC.

This clonotype was recorded at least ten times. The chain is built from TRBV2 and TRBJ1-1; no clear D. Germline V CDR1 and CDR2: SNHLY, FYNNEI. V was trimmed by 6 bases and J by 10 bases, leaving 12 bases between them. The CDR3 runs 11 residues. The chain's CDR3 is CASRAGIGAFF. The CDR3 nucleotides are TGTGCCAGCAGAGCCGGGATAGGAGCTTTCTTT. The variable domain in full, with the rest retrieved from reference TRBV2 and TRBJ1-1, is EPEVTQTPSHQVTQMGQEVILRCVPISNHLYFYWYRQILGQKVEFLVSFYNNEISEKSEIFDDQFSVERPDGSNFTLKIRSTKLEDSAMYFCASRAGIGAFFGQGTRLTVV.

About this clonotype: This likely traces to a read error, being one base from a far larger clone. The chain links TRBV7-2 to TRBJ2-1; TRBD2 aligns across 8 bases. The CDR3 is 15 amino acids. The trim removed 4 bases at V and 8 bases at J, leaving 10 bases unmatched. Germline-derived CDR1 and CDR2 are SGHTA and FQGNSA. CDR3 DNA: TGTGCCAGCAGCTCATGCGGGACTAGTCGGGATGAGCAGTTCTTC. Its translation is CASSSCGTSRDEQFF.

This clonotype was recorded many times. The CDR3 here is CASSLTGTGAFTFF. The DNA of the CDR3 is TGTGCCAGCAGCTTAACGGGGACAGGGGCTTTCACTTTCTTT. This rearrangement joins TRBV11-2 to TRBJ1-1; TRBD1 aligns across 10 bases. Germline CDR1 reads SGHAT; CDR2 reads FQNNGV. The CDR3 loop spans 14 amino acids. V lost 2 bases to trimming and J lost 12 bases; unmatched junction nucleotides: 9.

This clonotype was picked up many times. The chain employs TRBV15 and TRBJ1-1, with D unresolved. V was clipped by 1 base and J by 1 base, with 7 bases between them. This CDR3 contains 14 residues. Germline V gene lookup returns CDR1 LNHNV and CDR2 YYDKDF (reference sequence). In DNA form, the CDR3 reads TGTGCCACCAGCAGAGGGTCCAAGAACACTGAAGCTTTCTTT. Residues: CATSRGSKNTEAFF. Using reference TRBV15 and TRBJ1-1 for the parts outside the CDR3, the full variable domain is DAMVIQNPRYQVTQFGKPVTLSCSQTLNHNVMYWYQQKSSQAPKLLFHYYDKDFNNEADTPDNFQSRRPNTSFCFLDIRSPGLGDTAMYLCATSRGSKNTEAFFGQGTRLTVV.

This clonotype was recorded many times. V gene TRBV19 combines with J gene TRBJ2-7, with D possibly being TRBD1 or TRBD2 (5 bases each). The CDR3 runs 15 residues. Trimming stripped 1 base from V and 0 bases from J, with 10 bases between. Germline CDR1 reads LNHDA; CDR2 reads SQIVND (reference sequence). The CDR3 reads CASSIGDVGSYEQYF. In DNA, the CDR3 is TGTGCCAGTAGTATAGGGGACGTTGGCTCCTACGAGCAGTACTTC.

The table lists this clonotype with many counts. The chain is built from TRBV20-1 and TRBJ2-3, with TRBD2 matching 10 bases. This CDR3 is 17 amino acids long. The trim removed 2 bases at V and 7 bases at J, leaving 15 bases unmatched. CDR1 and CDR2 from the germline V gene are DFQATT and SNEGSKA (reference sequence). The chain's CDR3 is CSARSQLTSGVRYTQYF. CDR3 bases: TGCAGTGCTAGAAGCCAACTTACTAGCGGGGTCAGGTATACGCAGTATTTT.

The chain couples TRBV7-9 to TRBJ2-5, with D unclear. The CDR3 runs to 13 residues. V lost 2 bases and J lost 0, with 4 bases in between. Germline CDR1 SEHNR, CDR2 FQNEAQ (reference sequence). In DNA form, the CDR3 reads TGTGCCAGCAGCTTATTTGACCAAGAGACCCAGTACTTC. It translates to CASSLFDQETQYF.

The chain couples TRBV7-2 to TRBJ2-7; 7 bases are a match to TRBD1. Germline loops: CDR1 SGHTA, CDR2 FQGNSA. J lost 3 bases, V lost 5 bases, and 10 bases had no gene match. The CDR3 sequence is 15 residues long. The CDR3 sequence: CASSHRAGQVYEQYF. The CDR3 DNA is TGTGCCAGCAGCCATAGGGCCGGACAGGTCTACGAGCAGTACTTC. Based on the CDR3 plus reference TRBV7-2 and TRBJ2-7, the full variable domain is GAGVSQSPSNKVTEKGKDVELRCDPISGHTALYWYRQSLGQGLEFLIYFQGNSAPDKSGLPSDRFSAERTGGSVSTLTIQRTQQEDSAVYLCASSHRAGQVYEQYFGPGTRLTVT.

The table lists this clonotype with a few counts. This rearrangement joins TRBV4-1 to TRBJ2-3, with 11 bases fitting TRBD2. Germline CDR1 and CDR2: MGHRA and YSYEKL. V lost 3 bases, J lost 0 bases, and 8 bases stayed unmatched. The CDR3 contains 18 residues. The DNA of the CDR3 is TGCGCCAGCAGCCAGACCCCGGGACTAGCGGCTAGCACAGATACGCAGTATTTT. Protein: CASSQTPGLAASTDTQYF.

This clonotype was observed a few times. This chain connects TRBV6-2 or TRBV6-3 to TRBJ2-3; 8 nucleotides line up with TRBD1. Germline lookup yields CDR1 MNHEY and CDR2 SVGEGT. This CDR3 region has 15 residues. Trimming took 5 bases from V and 3 from J; bases not matched to a gene: 7. In nucleotides, the CDR3 is TGTGCCAGCAGTGAAGGACAGGGAATTACAGATACGCAGTATTTT. It specifies CASSEGQGITDTQYF.

The rearrangement links TRBV7-2 to TRBJ1-6, with D perhaps matching TRBD1 (5 bases). Trimming shortened V by 5 bases and J by 9 bases, and 11 bases separated the two germline ends. The CDR3 sequence is 13 residues long. The V gene's germline CDR1 is SGHTA and CDR2 FQGNSA. For the CDR3, the DNA is TGTGCCAGCAGCCCGGGGACGGTTTCACCCCTCCACTTT. Its translation: CASSPGTVSPLHF.

This clonotype occurred many times. This chain's CDR3 is CAWSPSGRLNEKLFF. CDR3 sequence (DNA): TGTGCCTGGAGCCCCTCGGGACGGCTTAATGAAAAACTGTTTTTT. V usage is TRBV30 and J usage is TRBJ1-4; D is perhaps TRBD1 (5 bases). Germline V gene lookup returns CDR1 GTSNPN and CDR2 SVGIG (reference sequence). There are 15 residues in the CDR3. Trimming removed 3 bases from V and 4 bases from J, with 15 bases in between.

This clonotype was observed at least ten times. The V gene is TRBV2, the J gene TRBJ2-5; D remains unclear. V was clipped by 8 bases and J by 4 bases, with 8 bases between them. This CDR3 region has 11 residues. Germline CDR1 SNHLY, CDR2 FYNNEI. The CDR3: CASENAETQYF. As DNA, the CDR3 is TGTGCCAGCGAGAATGCAGAGACCCAGTACTTC.

Note on this clonotype: It is likely a read error: a sequence one base away is far more abundant. Since no conserved phenylalanine or tryptophan closes the CDR3, a read error is the likely cause. This chain links TRBV6-9 with TRBJ2-7, with a possible D match to TRBD2 (7 bases). V dropped 4 bases and J dropped 4 bases, with 11 bases sitting between them. The CDR3 is made up of 13 amino acids. Germline V gives CDR1 MNHGY, CDR2 SVAAGI. The CDR3 loop reads CASSLAGAYEQYL. The CDR3 DNA is TGTGCCAGCAGTTTGGCGGGGGCGTACGAGCAGTACCTC.

This clonotype was detected many times. The chain is built from TRBV5-4 and TRBJ1-4; D ambiguous. V was trimmed by 3 bases and J by 8 bases, leaving 14 bases between them. The germline gives CDR1 SGHNT, CDR2 YYREEE (reference sequence). CDR3 length: 14 amino acids. The CDR3: CASSSSQTGEKLFF. The DNA of the CDR3 is TGTGCCAGCAGCTCTTCCCAGACGGGAGAAAAACTGTTTTTT.

This clonotype has just a few counts. The rearrangement uses TRBV6-2 or TRBV6-3 and TRBJ2-3, with D possibly matching TRBD1 (7 bases). V lost 6 bases and J lost 1, with 17 bases in between. Per the germline V gene, CDR1 is MNHEY and CDR2 is SVGEGT. This CDR3 is built from 16 residues. Here the CDR3 reads CASSPGGGTGTDTQYF. The CDR3 nucleotides are TGTGCCAGCAGCCCCGGAGGGGGCACGGGCACAGATACGCAGTATTTT.

This clonotype has a count of ten or more. The gene calls are TRBV5-1 and TRBJ2-5, with 8 nucleotides matching TRBD2. J was trimmed by 0 bases and V by 6 bases; bases with no gene match: 4. CDR1 is SGHRS and CDR2 is YFSETQ in the germline V gene. This CDR3 region has 14 residues. The CDR3 DNA reads as TGCGCCAGCACCTCGGGGGGGTACCAAGAGACCCAGTACTTC. Translation: CASTSGGYQETQYF.

There are many counts of this clonotype. This chain uses TRBV2 with TRBJ1-5, with a possible D match to TRBD1 (5 bases). Germline CDR1 reads SNHLY; CDR2 reads FYNNEI. The germline V and J ends were trimmed by 6 bases and 5 bases, with 11 bases remaining between them. The CDR3 has 13 amino acids. CDR3 region: CASRGRQYQPQHF. The DNA of the CDR3 is TGTGCCAGCAGGGGACGCCAATATCAGCCCCAGCATTTT.

The V call is TRBV28, the J call TRBJ1-3, with unresolved D. Germline CDR1 is MDHEN and CDR2 is SYDVKM. V lost 2 bases, J lost 2 bases, and 16 bases lay in between. This CDR3 region has 17 residues. CDR3 region: CASSLPDIGSPGNTIYF. The CDR3 bases are TGTGCCAGCAGTTTACCCGATATCGGGTCCCCTGGAAACACCATATATTTT.

This clonotype was found many times. The chain links TRBV2 to TRBJ1-2; tentatively, D is TRBD1 (5 bases). Looked up from germline, CDR1 is SNHLY and CDR2 is FYNNEI. V lost 5 bases to trimming and J lost 4 bases, with 17 bases between them. The CDR3 totals 15 residues. The CDR3 spells CASSLQPTAIYGYTF. The CDR3 coding sequence is TGTGCCAGCAGTCTGCAACCGACAGCCATCTATGGCTACACCTTC.

This clonotype has a count of ten or more. The final CDR3 position lacks the conserved phenylalanine or tryptophan, pointing to a likely read error. V and J are TRBV27 and TRBJ2-7, with a possible D match to TRBD2 (5 bases). CDR1 is MNHEY, CDR2 SMNVEV, per germline (reference sequence). The CDR3 sequence is 16 residues long. V was clipped by 0 bases and J by 5 bases, with 17 bases between them. The CDR3 loop reads CASSLSLGVLAHEQYL. In DNA form, the CDR3 reads TGTGCCAGCAGTTTATCGCTTGGGGTCCTAGCCCACGAGCAGTACCTC.

This clonotype was detected ten times or more. This rearrangement joins TRBV30 to TRBJ1-5; 10 bases are a match to TRBD1. Germline V gives CDR1 GTSNPN, CDR2 SVGIG (reference sequence). V dropped 3 bases and J dropped 6; count of bases not matched to a gene: 8. The CDR3 has 15 amino acids. CDR3 nucleotides: TGTGCCTGGAGCCAACGGACAGGGGGAATTCAGCCCCAGCATTTT. Encoded protein: CAWSQRTGGIQPQHF.

This clonotype was detected ten times or more. The germline gene is not matched at one end of the junction; a read error may be the cause. The chain combines TRBV15 with TRBJ2-7; TRBD2 agrees at 13 bases. The CDR3 totals 15 residues. Germline V lookup: CDR1 LNHNV, CDR2 YYDKDF (reference sequence). CDR3 sequence reads: CATSLGLAGAYEHYF. DNA of the CDR3: TGTGCCACCAGTCTCGGACTAGCGGGAGCCTACGAGCATTACTTC.

This clonotype was recorded at least ten times. V gene TRBV28 combines with J gene TRBJ2-7, with TRBD2 as a possible D gene (6 bases). Trimming left V 0 bases short and J 3 bases short, with 12 bases between. The CDR3 loop spans 15 amino acids. Germline-derived CDR1 and CDR2 are MDHEN and SYDVKM. DNA of the CDR3: TGTGCCAGCAGTTTATGGGAGGGAAATGGCTACGAGCAGTACTTC. Its protein is CASSLWEGNGYEQYF. The full variable domain, completed using reference TRBV28 and TRBJ2-7, is DVKVTQSSRYLVKRTGEKVFLECVQDMDHENMFWYRQDPGLGLRLIYFSYDVKMKEKGDIPEGYSVSREKKERFSLILESASTNQTSMYLCASSLWEGNGYEQYFGPGTRLTVT.